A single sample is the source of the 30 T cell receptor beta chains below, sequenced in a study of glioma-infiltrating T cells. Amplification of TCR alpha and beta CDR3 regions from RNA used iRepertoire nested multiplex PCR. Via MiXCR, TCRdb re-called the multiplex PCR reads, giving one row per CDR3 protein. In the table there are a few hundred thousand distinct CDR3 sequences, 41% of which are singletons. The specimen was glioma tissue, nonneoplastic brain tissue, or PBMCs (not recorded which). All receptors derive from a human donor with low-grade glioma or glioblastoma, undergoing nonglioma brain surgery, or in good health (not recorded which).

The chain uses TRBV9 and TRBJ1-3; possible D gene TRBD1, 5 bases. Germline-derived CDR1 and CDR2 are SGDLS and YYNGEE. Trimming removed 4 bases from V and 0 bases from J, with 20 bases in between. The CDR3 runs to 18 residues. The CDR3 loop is CASSQVRGLPNSGNTIYF. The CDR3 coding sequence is TGTGCCAGCAGCCAAGTAAGGGGACTTCCAAACTCTGGAAACACCATATATTTT.

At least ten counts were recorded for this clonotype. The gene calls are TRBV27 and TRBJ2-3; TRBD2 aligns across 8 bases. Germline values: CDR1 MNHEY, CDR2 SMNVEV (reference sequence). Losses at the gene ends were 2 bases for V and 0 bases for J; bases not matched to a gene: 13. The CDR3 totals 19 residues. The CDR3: CASSLSGSGDYSSTDTQYF. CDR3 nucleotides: TGTGCCAGCAGTTTAAGTGGTAGCGGGGACTATTCTAGCACAGATACGCAGTATTTT.

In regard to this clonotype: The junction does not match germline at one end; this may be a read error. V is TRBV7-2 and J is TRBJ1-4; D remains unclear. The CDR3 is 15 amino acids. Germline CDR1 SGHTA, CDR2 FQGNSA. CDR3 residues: CASSQEVSFNEKLFF. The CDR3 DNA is TGCGCCAGCAGCCAAGAAGTCAGTTTTAATGAAAAACTGTTTTTT.

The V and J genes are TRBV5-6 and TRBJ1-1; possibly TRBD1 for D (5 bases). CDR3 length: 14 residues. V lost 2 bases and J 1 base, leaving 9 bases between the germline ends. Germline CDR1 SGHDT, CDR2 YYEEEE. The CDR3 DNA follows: TGTGCCAGCAGCTTATGGGGCCCGAACACTGAAGCTTTCTTT. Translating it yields CASSLWGPNTEAFF. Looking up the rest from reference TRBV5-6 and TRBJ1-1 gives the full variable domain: DAGVTQSPTHLIKTRGQQVTLRCSPKSGHDTVSWYQQALGQGPQFIFQYYEEEERQRGNFPDRFSGHQFPNYSSELNVNALLLGDSALYLCASSLWGPNTEAFFGQGTRLTVV.

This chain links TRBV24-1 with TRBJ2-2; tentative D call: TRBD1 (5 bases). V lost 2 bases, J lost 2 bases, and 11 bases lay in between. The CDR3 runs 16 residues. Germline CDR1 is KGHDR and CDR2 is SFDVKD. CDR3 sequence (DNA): TGTGCCACCAGTGATTCGGGCAGGGATAACACCGGGGAGCTGTTTTTT. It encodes CATSDSGRDNTGELFF.

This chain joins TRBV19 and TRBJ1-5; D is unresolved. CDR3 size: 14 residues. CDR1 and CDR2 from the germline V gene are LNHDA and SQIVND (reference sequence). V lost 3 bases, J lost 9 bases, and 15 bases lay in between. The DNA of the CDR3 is TGTGCCAGTAGTATCGGGCGGACGCCCGTGCCCCAGCATTTT. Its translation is CASSIGRTPVPQHF.

CDR3 nucleotide sequence: TGTGCCAGCAGCTTAGTAGCAGCCCCTTACAATGAGCAGTTCTTC. Translation gives CASSLVAAPYNEQFF. The chain recombines TRBV7-2 with TRBJ2-1; no definite D call. CDR1 is SGHTA, CDR2 FQGNSA, per germline. Trimming shortened V by 1 base and J by 4 bases, and 11 bases separated the two germline ends. The CDR3 spans 15 residues. The full variable domain, completed using reference TRBV7-2 and TRBJ2-1, is GAGVSQSPSNKVTEKGKDVELRCDPISGHTALYWYRQSLGQGLEFLIYFQGNSAPDKSGLPSDRFSAERTGGSVSTLTIQRTQQEDSAVYLCASSLVAAPYNEQFFGPGTRLTVL.

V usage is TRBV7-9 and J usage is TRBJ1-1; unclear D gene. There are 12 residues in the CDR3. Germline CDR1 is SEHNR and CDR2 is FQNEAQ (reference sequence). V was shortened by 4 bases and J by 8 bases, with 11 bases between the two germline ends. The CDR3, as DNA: TGTGCCAGCAGCTCACTCGGGAAAGAAGCTTTCTTT. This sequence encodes CASSSLGKEAFF.

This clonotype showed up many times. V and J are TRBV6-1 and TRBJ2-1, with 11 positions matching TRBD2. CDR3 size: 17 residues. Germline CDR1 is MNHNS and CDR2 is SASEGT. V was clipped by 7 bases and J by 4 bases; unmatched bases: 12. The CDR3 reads CASTRDPGLAVYNEQFF. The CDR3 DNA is TGTGCCAGCACCCGGGACCCGGGACTAGCGGTATACAATGAGCAGTTCTTC.

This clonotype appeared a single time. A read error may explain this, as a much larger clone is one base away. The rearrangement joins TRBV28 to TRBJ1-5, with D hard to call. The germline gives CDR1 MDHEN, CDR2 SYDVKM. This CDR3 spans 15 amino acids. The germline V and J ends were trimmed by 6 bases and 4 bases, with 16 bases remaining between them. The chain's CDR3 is CASRPLGRINQPQHF. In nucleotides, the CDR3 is TGTGCCAGCAGGCCCCTGGGGAGGATAAATCAGCCCCAGCATTTT.

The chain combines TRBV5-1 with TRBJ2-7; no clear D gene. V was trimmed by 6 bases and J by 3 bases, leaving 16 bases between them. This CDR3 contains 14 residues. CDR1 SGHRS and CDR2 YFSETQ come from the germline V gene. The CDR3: CASTPLGGDYEQYF. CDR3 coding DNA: TGCGCCAGCACCCCTTTAGGTGGAGACTACGAGCAGTACTTC.

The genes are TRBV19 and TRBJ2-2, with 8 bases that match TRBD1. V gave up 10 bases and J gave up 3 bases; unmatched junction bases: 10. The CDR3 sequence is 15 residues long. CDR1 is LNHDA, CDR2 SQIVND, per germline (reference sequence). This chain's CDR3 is CAKEPKDRDTGELFF. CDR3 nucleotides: TGTGCCAAGGAACCTAAGGACAGGGACACCGGGGAGCTGTTTTTT.

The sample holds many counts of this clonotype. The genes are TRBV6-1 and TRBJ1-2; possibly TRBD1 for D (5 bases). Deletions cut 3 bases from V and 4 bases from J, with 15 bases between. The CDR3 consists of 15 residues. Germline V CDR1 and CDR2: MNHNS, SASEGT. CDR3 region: CASSEPGREGYGYTF. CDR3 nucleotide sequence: TGTGCCAGCAGTGAGCCGGGACGCGAGGGCTATGGCTACACCTTC.

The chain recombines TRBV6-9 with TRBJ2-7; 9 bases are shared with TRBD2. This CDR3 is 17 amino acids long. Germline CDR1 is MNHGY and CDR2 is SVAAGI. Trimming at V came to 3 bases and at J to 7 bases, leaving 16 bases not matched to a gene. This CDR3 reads CASSYVVSGSSYNEQYF. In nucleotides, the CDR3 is TGTGCCAGCAGTTACGTCGTTAGCGGGAGTTCATACAATGAGCAGTACTTC.

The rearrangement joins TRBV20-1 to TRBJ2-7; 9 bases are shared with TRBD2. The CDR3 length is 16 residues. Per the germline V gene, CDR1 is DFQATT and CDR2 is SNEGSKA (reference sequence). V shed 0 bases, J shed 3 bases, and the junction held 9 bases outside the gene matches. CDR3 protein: CSARDLRSGGYYEQYF. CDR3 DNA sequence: TGCAGTGCTAGAGATCTTAGGAGCGGGGGGTACTACGAGCAGTACTTC.

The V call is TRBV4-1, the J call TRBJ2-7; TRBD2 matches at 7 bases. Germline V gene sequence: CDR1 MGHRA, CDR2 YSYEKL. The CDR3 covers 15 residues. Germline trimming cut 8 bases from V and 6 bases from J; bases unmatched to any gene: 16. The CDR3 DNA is TGCGCCAGCGGCCCACCGGGGGGACTGCGACTCGAGCAGTACTTC. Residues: CASGPPGGLRLEQYF.

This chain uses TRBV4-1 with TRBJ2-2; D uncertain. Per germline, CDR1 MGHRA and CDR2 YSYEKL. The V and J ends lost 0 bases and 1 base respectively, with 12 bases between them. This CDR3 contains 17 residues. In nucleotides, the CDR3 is TGCGCCAGCAGCCAAGATCCACACGCCCTGAACACCGGGGAGCTGTTTTTT. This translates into CASSQDPHALNTGELFF.

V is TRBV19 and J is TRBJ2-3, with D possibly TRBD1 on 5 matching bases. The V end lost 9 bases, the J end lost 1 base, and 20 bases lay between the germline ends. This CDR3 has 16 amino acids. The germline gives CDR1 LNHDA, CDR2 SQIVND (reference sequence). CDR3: CARPKRGHRRTDTQYF. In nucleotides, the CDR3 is TGTGCCAGGCCGAAGCGAGGACACCGACGCACAGATACGCAGTATTTT. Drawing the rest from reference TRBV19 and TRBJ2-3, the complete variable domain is DGGITQSPKYLFRKEGQNVTLSCEQNLNHDAMYWYRQDPGQGLRLIYYSQIVNDFQKGDIAEGYSVSREKKESFPLTVTSAQKNPTAFYLCARPKRGHRRTDTQYFGPGTRLTVL.

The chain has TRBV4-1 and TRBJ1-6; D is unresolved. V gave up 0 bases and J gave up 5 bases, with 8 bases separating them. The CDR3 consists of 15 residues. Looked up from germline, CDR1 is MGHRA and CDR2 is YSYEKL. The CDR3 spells CASSQDLADNSPLHF. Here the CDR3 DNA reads TGCGCCAGCAGCCAAGATCTGGCTGATAATTCACCCCTCCACTTT.

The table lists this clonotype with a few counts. The CDR3 reads CASSPSVGLAVTDTQYF. As DNA, the CDR3 is TGTGCCAGCAGCCCTTCGGTGGGACTAGCGGTCACAGATACGCAGTATTTT. This rearrangement joins TRBV7-9 to TRBJ2-3, with TRBD2 identical over 11 bases. V shed 5 bases, J shed 2 bases, and the junction held 9 bases outside the gene matches. This CDR3 region has 17 residues. The germline V gene encodes CDR1 SEHNR and CDR2 FQNEAQ (reference sequence).

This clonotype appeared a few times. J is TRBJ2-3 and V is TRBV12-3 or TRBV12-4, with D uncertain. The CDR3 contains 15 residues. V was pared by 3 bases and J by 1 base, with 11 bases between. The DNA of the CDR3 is TGTGCCAGCAGTTTGATACAACCGGGCACAGATACGCAGTATTTT. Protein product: CASSLIQPGTDTQYF.

CDR3 sequence (DNA): TGTGCCAGCAGCCCAAGACAAAATCACCTGATCCAAGCGACAGGGGATATCACCGGGGAGCTGTTTTTT. Protein: CASSPRQNHLIQATGDITGELFF. The rearrangement links TRBV28 to TRBJ2-2; 8 nucleotides agree with TRBD1. The CDR3 loop spans 23 amino acids. The ends lost 6 bases at V and 4 bases at J; junction bases unmatched: 31. Germline V CDR1 and CDR2: MDHEN, SYDVKM.

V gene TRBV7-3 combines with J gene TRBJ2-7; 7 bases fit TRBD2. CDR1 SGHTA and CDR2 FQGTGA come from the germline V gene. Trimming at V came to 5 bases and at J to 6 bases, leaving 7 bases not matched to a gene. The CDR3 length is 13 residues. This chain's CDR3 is CASSPPGGLEQYF. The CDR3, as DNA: TGTGCCAGCAGCCCCCCGGGGGGTCTCGAGCAGTACTTC.

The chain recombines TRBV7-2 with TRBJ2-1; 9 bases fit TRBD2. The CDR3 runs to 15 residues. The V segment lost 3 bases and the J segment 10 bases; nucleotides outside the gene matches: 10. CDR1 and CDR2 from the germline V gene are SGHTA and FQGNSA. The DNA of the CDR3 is TGTGCCAGCAGCTTGGGGCAGGGGCGGGGGGGCGAGCAGTTCTTC. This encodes CASSLGQGRGGEQFF.

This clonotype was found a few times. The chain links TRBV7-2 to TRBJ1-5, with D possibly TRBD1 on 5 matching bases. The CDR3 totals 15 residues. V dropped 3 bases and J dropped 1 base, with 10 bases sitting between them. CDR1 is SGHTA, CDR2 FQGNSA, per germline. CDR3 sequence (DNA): TGTGCCAGCAGCTTGACAGAACAGAGCAATCAGCCCCAGCATTTT. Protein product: CASSLTEQSNQPQHF.

The CDR3: CASSSRLAGDTQYF. The CDR3 nucleotides are TGTGCCAGCAGCTCCCGACTAGCGGGGGATACGCAGTATTTT. The chain joins TRBV7-2 to TRBJ2-3; 11 positions agree with TRBD2. This CDR3 has 14 amino acids. Germline V lookup: CDR1 SGHTA, CDR2 FQGNSA. V was pared by 4 bases and J by 6 bases, with 3 bases of the junction left unmatched.

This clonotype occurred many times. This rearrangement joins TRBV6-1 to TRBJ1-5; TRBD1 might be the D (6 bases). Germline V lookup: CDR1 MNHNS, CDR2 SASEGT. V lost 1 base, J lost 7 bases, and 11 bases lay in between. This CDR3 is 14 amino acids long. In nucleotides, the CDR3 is TGTGCCAGCAGTGAAGATTGGGGGCCACAGCCCCAGCATTTT. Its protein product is CASSEDWGPQPQHF.

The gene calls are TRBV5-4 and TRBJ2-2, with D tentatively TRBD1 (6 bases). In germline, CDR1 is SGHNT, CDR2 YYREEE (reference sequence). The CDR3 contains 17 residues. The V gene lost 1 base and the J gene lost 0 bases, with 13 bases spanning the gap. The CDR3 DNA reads TGTGCCAGCAGCTTGAGGTCGACAGGCCCGAACACCGGGGAGCTGTTTTTT. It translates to CASSLRSTGPNTGELFF.

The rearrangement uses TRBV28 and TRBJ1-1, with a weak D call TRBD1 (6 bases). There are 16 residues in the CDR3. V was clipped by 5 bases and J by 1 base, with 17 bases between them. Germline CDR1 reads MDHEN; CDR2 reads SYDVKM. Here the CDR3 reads CASSPWGGPRNTEAFF. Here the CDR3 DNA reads TGTGCCAGCAGTCCCTGGGGGGGCCCTCGGAACACTGAAGCTTTCTTT.

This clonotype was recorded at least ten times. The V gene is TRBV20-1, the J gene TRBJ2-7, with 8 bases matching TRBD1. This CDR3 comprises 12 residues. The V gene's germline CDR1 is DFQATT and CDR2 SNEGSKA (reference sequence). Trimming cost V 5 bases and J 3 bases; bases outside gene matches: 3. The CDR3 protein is CSASDRGYEQYF. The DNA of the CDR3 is TGCAGTGCTTCCGACAGGGGCTACGAGCAGTACTTC.